This paragraph reports one TCR beta chain. Its antigen is currently unknown. Reanalyzing the 5' RACE reads, TCRdb keeps one entry per CDR3 protein, without DNA. The table lists fewer than 150,000 distinct CDR3 sequences. These data belong to a study of monozygotic twins with inflammatory bowel disease. A roughly 2.5 ml blood sample was drawn per donor. Whole-study results and caveats: Any single strong signal or clonotype tied to IBD lacked support. Varied immunosuppressive treatments among patients may have increased repertoire variability. Researchers report that IBD patients shared fewer clonotypes with others than healthy twins, especially amid disease activity.

Germline V lookup: CDR1 LGHNA, CDR2 YNFKEQ. The CDR3 runs to 20 residues. This receptor was obtained from a human donor with ulcerative colitis or Crohn's disease, or a healthy co-twin of an affected twin (not recorded which). The sample consisted of blood. The chain uses TRBV4-2 and TRBJ1-5; TCRdb's D call of TRBD1 is untestable without DNA. The CDR3 protein is CASSQDPTDSRKWGNQPQHF.